This T cell receptor beta chain emerged from a study of blood T cells in healthy people across ages (dated by TCRdb to the mid-2010s). Turning to the overall study: Template switching captured roughly one uniquely barcoded TCR beta cDNA molecule per two T cells in model experiments. Age-related changes in TCR beta repertoire diversity were measured in the study by deep sequencing normalized with unique cDNA molecular identifiers. The donors were split into four age groups: young (average 16 years), middle-aged (roughly 42), aged (about 56) and long-lived (over 75). Donors of different ages were randomly distributed across sequencing lanes to avoid experimental bias. For two donors (one aged 18 to 30 and one aged 80 or older), the study analyzed two additional independent replicas of 1 million unique cDNA reads from the same blood draw.

The library was made by 5' RACE. Data came from an Illumina HiSeq 2500. The second PCR ran for about 7 to 11 cycles and used a J-beta primer mix along with a sample-barcoded 5' primer. A template-switch 5' adaptor carrying 12 random nucleotides introduced a unique molecular identifier onto each TCR beta cDNA molecule. At least 2.5 million CDR3-containing paired-end reads were obtained from each sample. The Mint cDNA synthesis kit, primed by a TRBC-specific oligonucleotide, was used to synthesize first-strand cDNA from all RNA. Following uracil-DNA glycosylase treatment, a first 18-cycle PCR with universal primers M1SS and BC2_uni_R was performed on all cDNA. On the study's bioinformatics: Normalization of each sample was performed by random selection of 1 million high-quality reads, each carrying a distinct molecular identifier. Reads sharing molecular identifiers were discarded rather than binned into consensus sequences. MiTCR, run with a Q25 quality threshold and the strictest error-elimination algorithm, handled CDR3 identification, clonotype clustering and error correction. Lower-bound total TCR beta diversity was estimated with a nonparametric unseen species model using Euler transformation. TCRdb trimmed the raw reads at Q25, called clones with MiXCR and kept productive beta chains. Entries are consolidated by CDR3 protein sequence, retaining the most common genes and DNA. TCRdb, not the original authors, processed these V and J calls. In all, the sample holds about 2 million distinct CDR3 sequences, and about 50% of those were seen once. The ten largest clones take up about 2.1% of the sample.

What the study reported, not specific to this receptor: As age increased, observed TCR beta diversity per million T cells dropped in a roughly linear way, and a significant reduction was already evident by age around 41. The CMV infection status of donors was not known, potentially confounding age-related changes in expanded clonotypes. Compared with the aged group, more naive CD4+ T cells, fewer expanded clones and increased TCR diversity were shown by the long-lived group, suggesting age selection. Estimates of total diversity based on one million sequenced T cells were regarded as lower bounds and as underestimates. Conclusive comparison of naive and antigen-experienced compartments was prevented by the profiling of bulk unsorted PBMCs. The percentage of naive T cells measured by flow cytometry correlated strongly with observed TCR beta diversity.

Donors were a few dozen systemically healthy Caucasian individuals from Russia aged roughly 6 to 100 years. Each donor gave ten milliliters of peripheral blood, collected into EDTA-treated Vacutainer tubes. Ficoll-Paque density-gradient centrifugation was used to isolate PBMCs, with at least 6 million per sample. Total RNA was extracted from PBMCs with Trizol reagent, with at least 6 micrograms obtained per sample. The percentages of naive CD45RAhigh/CD27high T cells were determined by flow cytometry on a PBMC aliquot from every donor. A note on this clonotype: The antigen this receptor binds is unknown. The sample holds no much larger clone one base away, and base qualities are not on file.

The germline V gene sets CDR1 to MGHRA and CDR2 to YSYEKL. Including the terminal cysteine and phenylalanine, the CDR3 comprises 16 residues. Of the read, only the CDR3 DNA is kept; its 48 bases are in frame from base 1. Trimming costs V 6 bases and J 9 bases, and their ends lie 24 bases apart. Here the chain combines TRBV4-1 and TRBJ2-1, with the D gene too uncertain to name. What was sequenced was blood. The sequence was obtained from a woman between 40 and 50 years old in good health. In nucleotides, the sequence is TGCGCCAGCAGGGATCTCGTTGCGTCATCTGATGGTGAGCAGTTCTTC. Its protein product is CASRDLVASSDGEQFF.